The T cell receptor (beta chain) described here comes from a study of blood T cell repertoires in COVID-19. Study information: Donors in the United States, Italy and Spain gave samples during acute or convalescent COVID-19. The cDNA or gDNA used as material had been derived from T cells, B-cell-depleted T cells, or PBMCs.

In the study's own analysis: Scientists estimated how many nucleated cells there were by amplifying reference gene primers. Sequencing used immunoSEQ multiplex PCR; TCRdb keeps in-frame clones, though not all of them. V, J and clone size derive from that table, while D and trimming were established from the DNA sequence. The data hold about 170,000 clones, with 88% observed a single time. Between the trimmed V and J ends, which lost 3 bases and 3 bases, there was a span of 9 bases. The CDR3 has 13 amino acids. Sequencing used peripheral blood. The sequence was collected from a man between 50 and 59 years old who had recovered from COVID-19. This chain joins TRBV12-3 or TRBV12-4 and TRBJ2-7; D is possibly TRBD2 (5 bases). CDR3 residues: CASSFGILYEQYF. DNA of the CDR3: TGTGCCAGCAGTTTCGGGATTCTCTACGAGCAGTACTTC.